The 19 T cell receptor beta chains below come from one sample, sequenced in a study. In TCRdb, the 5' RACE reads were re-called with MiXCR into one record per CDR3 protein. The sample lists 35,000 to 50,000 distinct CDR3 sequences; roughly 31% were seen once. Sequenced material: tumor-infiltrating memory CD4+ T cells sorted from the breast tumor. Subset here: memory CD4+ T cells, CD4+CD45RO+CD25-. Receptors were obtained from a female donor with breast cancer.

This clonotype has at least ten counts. The CDR3 region is CASSLVAGADTQYF. CDR3 in DNA: TGTGCCAGCAGCTTAGTCGCAGGGGCAGATACGCAGTATTTT. The chain couples TRBV7-2 to TRBJ2-3; D might be TRBD1 (6 bases). Trimming stripped 1 base from V and 4 bases from J, with 9 bases between. The germline V gene has CDR1 SGHTA and CDR2 FQGNSA. The CDR3 spans 14 residues.

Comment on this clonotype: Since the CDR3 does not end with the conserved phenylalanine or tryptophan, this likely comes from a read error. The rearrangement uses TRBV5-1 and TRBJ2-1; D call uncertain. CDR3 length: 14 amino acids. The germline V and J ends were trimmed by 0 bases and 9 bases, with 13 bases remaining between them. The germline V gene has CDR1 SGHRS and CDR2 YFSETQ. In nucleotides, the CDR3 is TGCGCCAGCAGCTTGGCCGGTAGCTCAGGTGAGCAGTTCCTC. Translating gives CASSLAGSSGEQFL.

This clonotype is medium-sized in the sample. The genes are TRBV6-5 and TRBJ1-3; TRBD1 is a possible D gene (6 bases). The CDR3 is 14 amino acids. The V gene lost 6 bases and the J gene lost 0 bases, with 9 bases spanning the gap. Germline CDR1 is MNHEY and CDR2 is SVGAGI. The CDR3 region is CASSPDSSGNTIYF. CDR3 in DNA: TGTGCCAGCAGCCCGGACAGCTCTGGAAACACCATATATTTT.

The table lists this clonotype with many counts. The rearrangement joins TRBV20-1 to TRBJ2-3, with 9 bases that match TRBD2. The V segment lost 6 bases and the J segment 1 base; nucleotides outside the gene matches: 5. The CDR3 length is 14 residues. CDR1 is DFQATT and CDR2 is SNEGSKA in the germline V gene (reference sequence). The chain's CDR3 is CSATREGGTDTQYF. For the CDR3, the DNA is TGCAGTGCAACGCGGGAGGGAGGCACAGATACGCAGTATTTT.

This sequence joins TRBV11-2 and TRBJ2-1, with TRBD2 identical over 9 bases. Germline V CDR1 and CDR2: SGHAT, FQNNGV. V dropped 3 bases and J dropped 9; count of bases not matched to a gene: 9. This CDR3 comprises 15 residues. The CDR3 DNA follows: TGTGCCAGCAGCTTGCTAGCGGGAAGCCTTAGTGAGCAGTTCTTC. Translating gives CASSLLAGSLSEQFF.

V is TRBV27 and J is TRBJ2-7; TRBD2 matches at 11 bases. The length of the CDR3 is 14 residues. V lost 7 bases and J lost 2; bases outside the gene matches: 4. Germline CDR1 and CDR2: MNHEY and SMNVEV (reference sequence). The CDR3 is CASKPGLAAYEQYF. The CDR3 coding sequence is TGTGCCAGCAAACCGGGACTAGCGGCCTACGAGCAGTACTTC.

CDR3: CASSDEALHEQYF. DNA for the CDR3: TGTGCCAGCAGTGACGAAGCACTCCACGAGCAGTACTTC. The V and J genes are TRBV6-2 or TRBV6-3 and TRBJ2-7; D gene ambiguous. Germline assignment: CDR1 MNHEY and CDR2 SVGEGT. With 5 bases removed from V and 5 bases from J, the gap between germline ends came to 13 bases. The CDR3 loop spans 13 amino acids.

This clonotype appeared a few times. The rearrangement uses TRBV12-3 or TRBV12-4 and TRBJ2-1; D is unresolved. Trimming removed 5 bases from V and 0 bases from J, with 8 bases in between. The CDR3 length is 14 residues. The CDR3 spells CASSETRSYNEQFF. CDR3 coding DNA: TGTGCCAGCAGTGAGACTCGCTCCTACAATGAGCAGTTCTTC.

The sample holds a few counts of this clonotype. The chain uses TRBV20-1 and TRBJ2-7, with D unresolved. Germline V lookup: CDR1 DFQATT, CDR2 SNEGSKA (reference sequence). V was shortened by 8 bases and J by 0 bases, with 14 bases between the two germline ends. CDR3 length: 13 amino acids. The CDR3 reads CSTGPGLSYEQYF. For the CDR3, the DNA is TGCAGTACGGGCCCCGGGCTCTCCTACGAGCAGTACTTC.

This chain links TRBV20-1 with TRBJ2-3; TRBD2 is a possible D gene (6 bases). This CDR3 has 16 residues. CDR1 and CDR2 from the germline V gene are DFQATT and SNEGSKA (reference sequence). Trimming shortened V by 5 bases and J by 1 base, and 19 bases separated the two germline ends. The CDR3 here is CSAGGTWGWGTDTQYF. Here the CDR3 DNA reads TGCAGTGCTGGGGGGACCTGGGGCTGGGGCACAGATACGCAGTATTTT.

The CDR3 is CASSPTPDKRNEQFF. The CDR3 DNA reads as TGTGCCAGCAGCCCCACCCCGGACAAGAGGAATGAGCAGTTCTTC. J is TRBJ2-1 and V is TRBV6-2 or TRBV6-3; D might be TRBD1 (5 bases). V shed 6 bases and J shed 7 bases, with 19 bases lying between them. CDR1 and CDR2 (germline): MNHEY, SVGEGT. The CDR3 has 15 residues.

CDR3 protein: CASSLVIGSMETQYF. CDR3 DNA sequence: TGTGCCAGCAGCTTAGTTATCGGGAGCATGGAGACCCAGTACTTC. The genes are TRBV11-2 and TRBJ2-5, with a tentative D call TRBD2 (6 bases). This CDR3 is built from 15 residues. CDR1 SGHAT and CDR2 FQNNGV come from the germline V gene. Trimming cost V 1 base and J 5 bases, with 14 bases left between them.

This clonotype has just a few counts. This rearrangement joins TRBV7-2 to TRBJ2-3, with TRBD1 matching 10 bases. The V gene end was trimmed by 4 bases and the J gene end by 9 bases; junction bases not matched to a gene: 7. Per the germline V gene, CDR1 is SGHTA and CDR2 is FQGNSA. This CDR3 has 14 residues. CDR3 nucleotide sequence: TGTGCCAGCAGCTCCTCCCTGACAGGGGGCACGCAGTATTTT. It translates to CASSSSLTGGTQYF.

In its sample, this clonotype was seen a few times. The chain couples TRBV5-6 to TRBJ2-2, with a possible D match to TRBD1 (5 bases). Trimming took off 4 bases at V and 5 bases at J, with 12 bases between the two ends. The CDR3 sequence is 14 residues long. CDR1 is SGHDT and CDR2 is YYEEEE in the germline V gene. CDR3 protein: CASSTRVGTGELFF. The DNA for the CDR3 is TGTGCCAGCAGCACCAGGGTTGGGACCGGGGAGCTGTTTTTT.

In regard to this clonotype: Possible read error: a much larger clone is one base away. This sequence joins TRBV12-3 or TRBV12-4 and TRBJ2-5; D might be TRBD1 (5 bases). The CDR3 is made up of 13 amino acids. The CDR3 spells CACSTDKQETQYF. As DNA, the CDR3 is TGTGCCTGCAGTACGGACAAACAAGAGACCCAGTACTTC.

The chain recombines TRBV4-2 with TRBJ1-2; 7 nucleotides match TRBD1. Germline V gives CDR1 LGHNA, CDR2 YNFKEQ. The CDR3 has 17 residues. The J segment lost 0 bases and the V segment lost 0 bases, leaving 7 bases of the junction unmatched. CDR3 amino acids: CASSQDRRGTANYGYTF. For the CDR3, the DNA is TGTGCCAGCAGCCAAGATCGGAGAGGGACAGCTAACTATGGCTACACCTTC.

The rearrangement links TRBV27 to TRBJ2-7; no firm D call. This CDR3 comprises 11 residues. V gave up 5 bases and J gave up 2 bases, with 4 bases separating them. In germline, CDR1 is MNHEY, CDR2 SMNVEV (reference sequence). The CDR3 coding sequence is TGTGCCAGCAGTACCCCCTACGAGCAGTACTTC. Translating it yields CASSTPYEQYF.

CDR3: CASGASGSTHTEQFF. The CDR3 nucleotides read TGTGCTAGTGGTGCAAGCGGGAGCACCCACACGGAGCAGTTCTTC. The V gene is TRBV12-5, the J gene TRBJ2-1; 8 bases line up with TRBD2. This CDR3 is 15 amino acids long. With 5 bases clipped from V and 10 bases from J, the junction kept 13 bases outside the gene matches. Germline-derived CDR1 and CDR2 are LGHNT and FRNRAP.

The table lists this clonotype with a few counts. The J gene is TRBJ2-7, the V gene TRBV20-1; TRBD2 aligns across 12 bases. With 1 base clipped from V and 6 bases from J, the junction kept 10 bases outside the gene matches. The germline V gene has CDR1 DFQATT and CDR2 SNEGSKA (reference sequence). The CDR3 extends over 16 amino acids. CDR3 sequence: CSARAGRASGRGEQYF. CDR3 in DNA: TGCAGTGCTAGAGCAGGGCGGGCTAGCGGGAGGGGCGAGCAGTACTTC.